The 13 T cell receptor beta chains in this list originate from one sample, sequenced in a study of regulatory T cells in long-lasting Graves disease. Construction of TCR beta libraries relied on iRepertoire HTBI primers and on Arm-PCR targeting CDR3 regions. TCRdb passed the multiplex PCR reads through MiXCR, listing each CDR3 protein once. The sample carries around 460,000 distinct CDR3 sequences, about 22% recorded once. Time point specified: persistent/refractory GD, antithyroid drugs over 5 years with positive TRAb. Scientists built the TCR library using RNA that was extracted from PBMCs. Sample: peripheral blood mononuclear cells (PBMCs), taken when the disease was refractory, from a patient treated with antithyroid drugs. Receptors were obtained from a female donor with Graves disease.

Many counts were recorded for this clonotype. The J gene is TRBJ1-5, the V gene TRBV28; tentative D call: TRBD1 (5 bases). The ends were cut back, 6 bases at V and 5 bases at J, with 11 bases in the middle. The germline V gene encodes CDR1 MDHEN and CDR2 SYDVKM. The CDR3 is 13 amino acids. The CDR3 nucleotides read TGTGCCAGCAGACCGGGGCCCTATCAGCCCCAGCATTTT. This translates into CASRPGPYQPQHF.

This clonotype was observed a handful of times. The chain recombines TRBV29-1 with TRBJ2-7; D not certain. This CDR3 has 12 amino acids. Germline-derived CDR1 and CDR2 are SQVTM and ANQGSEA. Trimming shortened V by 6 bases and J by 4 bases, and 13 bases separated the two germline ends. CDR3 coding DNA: TGCAGCGTCGGTGGGCAGAAATACGAGCAGTACTTC. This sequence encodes CSVGGQKYEQYF.

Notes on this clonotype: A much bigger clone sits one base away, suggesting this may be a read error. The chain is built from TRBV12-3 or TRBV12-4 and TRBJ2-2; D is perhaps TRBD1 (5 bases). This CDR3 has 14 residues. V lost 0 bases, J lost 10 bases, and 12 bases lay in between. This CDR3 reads CASSLALDSEELFF. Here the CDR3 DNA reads TGTGCCAGCAGTTTAGCGCTAGACAGTGAGGAGCTGTTTTTT.

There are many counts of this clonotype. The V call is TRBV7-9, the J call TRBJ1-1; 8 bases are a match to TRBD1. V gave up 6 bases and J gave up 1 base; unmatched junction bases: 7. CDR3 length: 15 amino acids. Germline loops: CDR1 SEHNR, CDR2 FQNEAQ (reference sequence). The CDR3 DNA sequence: TGTGCCAGCAGTCTGCCCGGGACAGGGAACACTGAAGCTTTCTTT. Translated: CASSLPGTGNTEAFF. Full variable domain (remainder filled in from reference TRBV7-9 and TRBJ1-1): DTGVSQNPRHKITKRGQNVTFRCDPISEHNRLYWYRQTLGQGPEFLTYFQNEAQLEKSRLLSDRFSAERPKGSFSTLEIQRTEQGDSAMYLCASSLPGTGNTEAFFGQGTRLTVV.

CDR3 amino acids: CASSLLLGGADTQYF. DNA of the CDR3: TGTGCCAGCAGCTTACTCCTAGGAGGAGCAGATACGCAGTATTTT. The V and J genes are TRBV7-2 and TRBJ2-3, with D possibly being TRBD2 (5 bases). V was pared by 2 bases and J by 4 bases, with 13 bases between. This CDR3 is built from 15 residues. CDR1 is SGHTA, CDR2 FQGNSA, per germline.

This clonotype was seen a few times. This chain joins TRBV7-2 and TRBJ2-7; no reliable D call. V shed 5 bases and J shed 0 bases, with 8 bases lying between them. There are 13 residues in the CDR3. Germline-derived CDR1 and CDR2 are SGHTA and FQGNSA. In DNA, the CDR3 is TGTGCCAGCAGCGGGAAAAGCTCCTACGAGCAGTACTTC. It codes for CASSGKSSYEQYF.

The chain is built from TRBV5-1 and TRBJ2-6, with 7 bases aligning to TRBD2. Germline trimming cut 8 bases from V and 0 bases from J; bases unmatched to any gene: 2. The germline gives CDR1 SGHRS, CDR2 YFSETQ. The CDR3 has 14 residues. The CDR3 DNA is TGCGCCAGGGCGGGGGACTCTGGGGCCAACGTCCTGACTTTC. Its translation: CARAGDSGANVLTF.

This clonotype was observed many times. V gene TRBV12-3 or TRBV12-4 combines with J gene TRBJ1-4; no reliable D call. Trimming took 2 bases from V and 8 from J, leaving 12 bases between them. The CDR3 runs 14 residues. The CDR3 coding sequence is TGTGCCAGCAGTTTATATTCTGCCAGGGAAAAACTGTTTTTT. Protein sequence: CASSLYSAREKLFF.

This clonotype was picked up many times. CDR3 residues: CASSEAQGATANYGYTF. In nucleotides, the CDR3 is TGTGCCAGCAGTGAAGCGCAGGGGGCTACGGCTAACTATGGCTACACCTTC. The chain links TRBV2 to TRBJ1-2; TRBD1 agrees at 8 bases. CDR1 and CDR2 (germline): SNHLY, FYNNEI. Trimming removed 0 bases from V and 0 bases from J; junction bases left unmatched: 6. This CDR3 contains 17 residues.

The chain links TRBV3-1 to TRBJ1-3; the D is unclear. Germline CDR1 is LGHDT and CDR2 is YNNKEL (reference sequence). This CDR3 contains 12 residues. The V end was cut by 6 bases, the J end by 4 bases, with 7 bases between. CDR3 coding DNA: TGTGCCAGCAGAAATCCCGGAAACACCATATATTTT. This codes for CASRNPGNTIYF.

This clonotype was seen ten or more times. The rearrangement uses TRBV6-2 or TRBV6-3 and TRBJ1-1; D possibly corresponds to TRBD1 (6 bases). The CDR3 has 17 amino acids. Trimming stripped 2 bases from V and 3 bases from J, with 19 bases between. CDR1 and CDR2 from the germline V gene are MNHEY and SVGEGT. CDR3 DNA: TGTGCCAGCAGTTACGGCGTCACAGGGAGAGGGGACACTGAAGCTTTCTTT. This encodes CASSYGVTGRGDTEAFF.

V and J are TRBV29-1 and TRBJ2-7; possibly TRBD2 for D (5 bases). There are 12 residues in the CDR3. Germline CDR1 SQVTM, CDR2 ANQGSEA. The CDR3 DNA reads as TGCAGGCGCAGAGTACGGGGCTACGAGCAGTACTTC. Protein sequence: CRRRVRGYEQYF.

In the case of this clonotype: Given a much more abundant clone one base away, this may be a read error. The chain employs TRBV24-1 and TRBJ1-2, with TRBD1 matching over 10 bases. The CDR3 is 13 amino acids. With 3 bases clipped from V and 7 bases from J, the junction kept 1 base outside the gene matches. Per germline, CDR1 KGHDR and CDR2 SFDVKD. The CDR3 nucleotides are TGTGCCACCAGTGATCGGACAGGGGGTGGCTACACCTTC. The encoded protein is CATSDRTGGGYTF.